This T cell receptor beta chain came from a study of beta chain features in type 1 diabetes. Regarding the study as a whole: TCRB CDR3 length was moderately but significantly reduced in all four CD4+ subsets of Type 1 diabetes patients. PCR might preferentially amplify shorter templates, equally in patients and controls.

This clone was seen repeatedly, ten times or more. The antigen is unknown. Other DNA sequences in the same sample also yield this CDR3. The entirety of the isolated RNA underwent reverse transcription, so expressed TCRB transcripts were sequenced. The table came from immunoSEQ multiplex PCR; TCRdb's copy has only in-frame clones and leaves some out. Among 120,000 or so clones listed, 15% to 20% were seen once. The clonotype was recovered from a man aged 18 to 29 with type 1 diabetes. Sequenced: central memory CD4+ T cells from blood.

CDR3 protein: CASSPPTSGSYNEQFF. The CDR3 region has the DNA TGTGCCAGCTCACCACCGACTAGCGGATCCTACAATGAGCAGTTCTTC. The chain joins TRBV18 to TRBJ2-1; 9 bases are shared with TRBD2. Germline CDR1 reads KGHSH; CDR2 reads LQKENI. J was trimmed by 1 base and V by 0 bases; bases with no gene match: 1. The CDR3 is made up of 16 amino acids.